The next 2 T cell receptor beta chains were all read from a single sample in a study of OX40 agonist ivuxolimab in advanced cancers. Measured with immunoSEQ multiplex PCR; TCRdb has only the in-frame clones, and not every one. This sample carries about 22,000 clones, approximately 87% of them seen once, and the ten largest clones take approximately 30%. The source material was CD4+ or CD8+ T cells sorted from blood, sampled in a trial of the OX40 agonist ivuxolimab. Every receptor here comes from an adult with an advanced solid tumor such as melanoma, head and neck, liver or kidney cancer.

The chain links TRBV5-1 to TRBJ2-7; D is perhaps TRBD2 (5 bases). Germline V gene sequence: CDR1 SGHRS, CDR2 YFSETQ. Trimming removed 4 bases at V and 5 bases at J, with 10 bases between. The CDR3 length is 12 residues. The CDR3 is CASSPRGNEQYF. The CDR3 DNA sequence: TGCGCCAGCAGCCCCCGGGGTAACGAGCAGTACTTC.

This clone is labeled as large. For the CDR3, the DNA is TGTGCCAGCAGTCGGACAGACAGTTCCTACGAGCAGTACTTC. Amino acids: CASSRTDSSYEQYF. The gene calls are TRBV5-4 and TRBJ2-7; D might be TRBD1 (6 bases). The CDR3 extends over 14 amino acids. Germline V gene lookup returns CDR1 SGHNT and CDR2 YYREEE (reference sequence). V was trimmed by 5 bases and J by 1 base, leaving 13 bases between them.